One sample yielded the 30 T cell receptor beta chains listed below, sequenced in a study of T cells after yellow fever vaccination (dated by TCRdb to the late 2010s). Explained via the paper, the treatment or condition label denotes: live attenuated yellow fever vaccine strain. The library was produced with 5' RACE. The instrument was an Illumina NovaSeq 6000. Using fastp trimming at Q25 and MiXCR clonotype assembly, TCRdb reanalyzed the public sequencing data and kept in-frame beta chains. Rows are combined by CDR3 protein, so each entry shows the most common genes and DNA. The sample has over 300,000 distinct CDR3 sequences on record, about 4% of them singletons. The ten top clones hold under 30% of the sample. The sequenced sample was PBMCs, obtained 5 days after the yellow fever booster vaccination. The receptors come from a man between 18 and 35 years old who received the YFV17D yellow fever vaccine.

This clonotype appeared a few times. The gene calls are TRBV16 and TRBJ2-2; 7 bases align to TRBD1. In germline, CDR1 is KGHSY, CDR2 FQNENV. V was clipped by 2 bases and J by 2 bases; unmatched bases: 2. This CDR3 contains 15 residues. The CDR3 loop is CASSQNRGNTGELFF. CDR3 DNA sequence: TGTGCCAGCAGCCAAAACAGGGGTAACACCGGGGAGCTGTTTTTT. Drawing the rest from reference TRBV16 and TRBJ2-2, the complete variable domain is GEEVAQTPKHLVRGEGQKAKLYCAPIKGHSYVFWYQQVLKNEFKFLISFQNENVFDETGMPKERFSAKCLPNSPCSLEIQATKLEDSAVYFCASSQNRGNTGELFFGEGSRLTVL.

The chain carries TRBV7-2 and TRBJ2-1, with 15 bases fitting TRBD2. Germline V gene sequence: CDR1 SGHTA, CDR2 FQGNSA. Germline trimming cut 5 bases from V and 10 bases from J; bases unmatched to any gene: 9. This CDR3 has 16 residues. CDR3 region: CASSTRTSGGAGEQFF. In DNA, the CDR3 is TGTGCCAGCAGCACGCGGACTAGCGGGGGGGCCGGGGAGCAGTTCTTC.

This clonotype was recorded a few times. The CDR3 loop is CASSEGTGSSYEQYF. CDR3 sequence (DNA): TGTGCCAGCTCAGAAGGGACAGGGAGCTCCTACGAGCAGTACTTC. The genes are TRBV18 and TRBJ2-7; 9 bases align to TRBD1. From germline, CDR1 is KGHSH and CDR2 LQKENI. The J segment lost 0 bases and the V segment lost 5 bases, leaving 5 bases of the junction unmatched. This CDR3 comprises 15 residues.

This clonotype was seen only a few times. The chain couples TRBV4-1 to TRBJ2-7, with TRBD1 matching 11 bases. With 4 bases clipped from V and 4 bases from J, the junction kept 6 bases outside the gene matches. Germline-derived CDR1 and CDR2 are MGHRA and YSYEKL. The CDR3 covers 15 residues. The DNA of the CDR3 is TGCGCCAGCAGCCCCCAGGACAGGGGGCCATACGAGCAGTACGTC. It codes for CASSPQDRGPYEQYV.

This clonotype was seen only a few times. Here the CDR3 DNA reads TGTGCCAGCAGCGTCGAGGGCACTGAAGCTTTCTTT. Amino acids: CASSVEGTEAFF. The rearrangement links TRBV9 to TRBJ1-1; D uncertain. The CDR3 has 12 residues. From germline, CDR1 is SGDLS and CDR2 YYNGEE. Trimming removed 2 bases from V and 4 bases from J, with 6 bases in between. Looking up the rest from reference TRBV9 and TRBJ1-1 gives the full variable domain: DSGVTQTPKHLITATGQRVTLRCSPRSGDLSVYWYQQSLDQGLQFLIQYYNGEERAKGNILERFSAQQFPDLHSELNLSSLELGDSALYFCASSVEGTEAFFGQGTRLTVV.

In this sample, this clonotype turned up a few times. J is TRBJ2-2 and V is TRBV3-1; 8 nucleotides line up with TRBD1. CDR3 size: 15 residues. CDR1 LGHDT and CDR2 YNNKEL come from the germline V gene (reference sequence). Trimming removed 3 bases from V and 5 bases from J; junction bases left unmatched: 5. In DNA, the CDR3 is TGTGCCAGCAGCCAGCAGGGGGCATGGACCGGGGAGCTGTTTTTT. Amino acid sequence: CASSQQGAWTGELFF.

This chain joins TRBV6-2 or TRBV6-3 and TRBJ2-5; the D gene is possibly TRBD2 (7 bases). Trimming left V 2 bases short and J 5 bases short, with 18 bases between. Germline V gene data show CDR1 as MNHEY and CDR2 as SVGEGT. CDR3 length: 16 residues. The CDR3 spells CASSYAVGGPRETQYF. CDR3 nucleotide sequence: TGTGCCAGCAGTTACGCGGTGGGGGGGCCTCGGGAGACCCAGTACTTC.

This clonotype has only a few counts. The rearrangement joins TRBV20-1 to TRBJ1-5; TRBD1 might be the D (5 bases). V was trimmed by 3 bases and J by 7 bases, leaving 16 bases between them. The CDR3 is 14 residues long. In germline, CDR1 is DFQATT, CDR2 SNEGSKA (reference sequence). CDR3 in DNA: TGCAGTGCTAGTGGTGGGGCAGCGAGCCAGCCCCAGCATTTT. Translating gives CSASGGAASQPQHF.

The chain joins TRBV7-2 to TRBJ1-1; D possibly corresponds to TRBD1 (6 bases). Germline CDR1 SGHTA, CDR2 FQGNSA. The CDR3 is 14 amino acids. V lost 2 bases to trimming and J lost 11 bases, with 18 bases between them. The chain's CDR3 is CASSLTNTGKYAFF. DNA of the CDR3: TGTGCCAGCAGCTTAACAAATACAGGGAAGTACGCTTTCTTT. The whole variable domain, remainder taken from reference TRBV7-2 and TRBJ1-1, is GAGVSQSPSNKVTEKGKDVELRCDPISGHTALYWYRQSLGQGLEFLIYFQGNSAPDKSGLPSDRFSAERTGGSVSTLTIQRTQQEDSAVYLCASSLTNTGKYAFFGQGTRLTVV.

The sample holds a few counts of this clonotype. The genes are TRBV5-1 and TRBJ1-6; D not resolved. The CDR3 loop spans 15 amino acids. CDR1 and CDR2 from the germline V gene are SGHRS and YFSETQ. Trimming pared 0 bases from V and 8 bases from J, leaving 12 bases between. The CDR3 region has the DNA TGCGCCAGCAGCTTGGGGCAGATAAAGGATTCACCCCTCCACTTT. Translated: CASSLGQIKDSPLHF.

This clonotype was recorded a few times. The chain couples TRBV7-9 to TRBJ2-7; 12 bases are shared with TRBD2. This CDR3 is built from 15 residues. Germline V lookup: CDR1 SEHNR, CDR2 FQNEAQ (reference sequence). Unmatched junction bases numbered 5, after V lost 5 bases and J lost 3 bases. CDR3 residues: CASSRGLAGIYEQYF. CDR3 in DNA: TGTGCCAGCAGCCGAGGACTAGCGGGGATCTACGAGCAGTACTTC.

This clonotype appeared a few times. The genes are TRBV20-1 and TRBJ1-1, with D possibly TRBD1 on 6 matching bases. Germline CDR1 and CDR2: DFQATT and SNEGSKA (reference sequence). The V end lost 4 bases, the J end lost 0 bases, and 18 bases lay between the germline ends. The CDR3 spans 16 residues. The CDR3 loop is CSAIRGDLNMNTEAFF. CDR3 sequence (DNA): TGCAGTGCTATAAGGGGGGATTTGAACATGAACACTGAAGCTTTCTTT.

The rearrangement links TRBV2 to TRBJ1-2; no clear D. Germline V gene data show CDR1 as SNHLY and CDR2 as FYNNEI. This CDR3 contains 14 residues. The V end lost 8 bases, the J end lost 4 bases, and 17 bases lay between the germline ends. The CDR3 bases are TGTGCCAGCCACAACCCCGGGAATCCCTATGGCTACACCTTC. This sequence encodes CASHNPGNPYGYTF.

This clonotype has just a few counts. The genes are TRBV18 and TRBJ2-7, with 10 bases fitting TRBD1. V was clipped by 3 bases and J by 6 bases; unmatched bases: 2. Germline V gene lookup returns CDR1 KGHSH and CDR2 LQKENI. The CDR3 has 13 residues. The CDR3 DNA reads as TGTGCCAGCTCACCCGGACAGGGGGGCGAGCAGTACGTC. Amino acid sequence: CASSPGQGGEQYV.

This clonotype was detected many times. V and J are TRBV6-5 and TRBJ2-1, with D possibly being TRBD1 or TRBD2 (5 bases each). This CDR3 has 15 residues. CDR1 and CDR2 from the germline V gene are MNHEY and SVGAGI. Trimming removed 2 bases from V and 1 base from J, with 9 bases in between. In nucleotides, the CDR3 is TGTGCCAGCAGTTACGGGGGATCTTCCTACAATGAGCAGTTCTTC. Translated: CASSYGGSSYNEQFF.

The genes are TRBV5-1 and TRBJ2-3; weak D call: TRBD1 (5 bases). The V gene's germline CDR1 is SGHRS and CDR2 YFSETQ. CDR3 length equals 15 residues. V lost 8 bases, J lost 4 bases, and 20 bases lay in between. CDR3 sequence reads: CASRHSGQSPDTQYF. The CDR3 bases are TGCGCCAGTCGCCACTCAGGACAATCGCCAGATACGCAGTATTTT.

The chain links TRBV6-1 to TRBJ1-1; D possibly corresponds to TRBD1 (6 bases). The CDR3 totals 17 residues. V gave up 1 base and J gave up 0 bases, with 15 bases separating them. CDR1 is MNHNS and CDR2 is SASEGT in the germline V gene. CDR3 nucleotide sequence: TGTGCCAGCAGTGAAGGGAGGGGGGGTTGGATGAACACTGAAGCTTTCTTT. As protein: CASSEGRGGWMNTEAFF.

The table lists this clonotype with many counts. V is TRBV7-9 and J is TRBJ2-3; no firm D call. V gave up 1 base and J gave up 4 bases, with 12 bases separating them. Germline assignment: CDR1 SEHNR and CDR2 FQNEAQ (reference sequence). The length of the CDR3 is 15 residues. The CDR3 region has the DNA TGTGCCAGCAGCTTAGTAGTTATTGGCCCAGATACGCAGTATTTT. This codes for CASSLVVIGPDTQYF. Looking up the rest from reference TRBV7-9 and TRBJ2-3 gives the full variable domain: DTGVSQNPRHKITKRGQNVTFRCDPISEHNRLYWYRQTLGQGPEFLTYFQNEAQLEKSRLLSDRFSAERPKGSFSTLEIQRTEQGDSAMYLCASSLVVIGPDTQYFGPGTRLTVL.

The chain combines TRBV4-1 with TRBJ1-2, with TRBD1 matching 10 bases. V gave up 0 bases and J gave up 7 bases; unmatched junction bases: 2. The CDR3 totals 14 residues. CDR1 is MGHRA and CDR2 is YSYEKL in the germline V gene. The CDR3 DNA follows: TGCGCCAGCAGCCAAGAGGGGACAGGGGCTGGCTACACCTTC. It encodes CASSQEGTGAGYTF.

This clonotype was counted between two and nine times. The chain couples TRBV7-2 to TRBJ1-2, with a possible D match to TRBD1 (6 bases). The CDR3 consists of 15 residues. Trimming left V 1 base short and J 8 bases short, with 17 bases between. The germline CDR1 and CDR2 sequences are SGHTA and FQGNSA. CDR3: CASSLETWDTWGYTF. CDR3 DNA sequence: TGTGCCAGCAGCTTAGAGACCTGGGACACGTGGGGCTACACCTTC. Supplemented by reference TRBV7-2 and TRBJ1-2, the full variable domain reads GAGVSQSPSNKVTEKGKDVELRCDPISGHTALYWYRQSLGQGLEFLIYFQGNSAPDKSGLPSDRFSAERTGGSVSTLTIQRTQQEDSAVYLCASSLETWDTWGYTFGSGTRLTVV.

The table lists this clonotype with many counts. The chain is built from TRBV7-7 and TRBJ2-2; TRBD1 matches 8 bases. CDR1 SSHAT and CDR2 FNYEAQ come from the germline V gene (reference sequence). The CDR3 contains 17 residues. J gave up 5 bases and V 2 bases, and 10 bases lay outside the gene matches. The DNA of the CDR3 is TGTGCCAGCAGCTTATACCCTAAAACAGGGGGGACCGGGGAGCTGTTTTTT. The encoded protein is CASSLYPKTGGTGELFF.

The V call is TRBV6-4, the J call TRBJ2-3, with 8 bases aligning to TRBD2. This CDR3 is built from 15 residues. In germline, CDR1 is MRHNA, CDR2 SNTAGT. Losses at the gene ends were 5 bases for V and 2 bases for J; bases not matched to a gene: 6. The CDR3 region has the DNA TGTGCCAGCAGTACGAGCGGGGGCCCCACAGATACGCAGTATTTT. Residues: CASSTSGGPTDTQYF.

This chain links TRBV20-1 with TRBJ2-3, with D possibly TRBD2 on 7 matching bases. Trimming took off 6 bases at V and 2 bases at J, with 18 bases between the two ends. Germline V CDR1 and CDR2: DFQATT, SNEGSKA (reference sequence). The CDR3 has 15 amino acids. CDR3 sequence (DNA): TGCAGTGCCCAACTACGCGGGGGCCCCACAGATACGCAGTATTTT. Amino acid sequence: CSAQLRGGPTDTQYF.

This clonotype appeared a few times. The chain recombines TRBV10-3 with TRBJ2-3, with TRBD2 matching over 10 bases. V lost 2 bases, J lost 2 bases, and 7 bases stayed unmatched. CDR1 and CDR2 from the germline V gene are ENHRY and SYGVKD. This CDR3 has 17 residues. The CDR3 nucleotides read TGTGCCATCAGTGAGAGGCCTAGCGGGGGCCCCACAGATACGCAGTATTTT. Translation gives CAISERPSGGPTDTQYF.

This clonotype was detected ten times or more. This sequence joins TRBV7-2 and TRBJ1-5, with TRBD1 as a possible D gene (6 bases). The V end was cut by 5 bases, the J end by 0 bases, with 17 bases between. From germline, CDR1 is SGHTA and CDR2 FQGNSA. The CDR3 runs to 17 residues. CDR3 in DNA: TGTGCCAGCAGCGCCCAGAGCGGGGGGCGTAGCAATCAGCCCCAGCATTTT. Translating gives CASSAQSGGRSNQPQHF.

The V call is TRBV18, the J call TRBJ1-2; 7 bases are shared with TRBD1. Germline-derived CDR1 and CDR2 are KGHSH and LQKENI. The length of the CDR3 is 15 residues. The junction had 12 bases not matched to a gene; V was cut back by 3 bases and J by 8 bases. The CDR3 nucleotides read TGTGCCAGCTCACCGGACAGGAGTTTGTCGGGGGGCTACACCTTC. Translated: CASSPDRSLSGGYTF.

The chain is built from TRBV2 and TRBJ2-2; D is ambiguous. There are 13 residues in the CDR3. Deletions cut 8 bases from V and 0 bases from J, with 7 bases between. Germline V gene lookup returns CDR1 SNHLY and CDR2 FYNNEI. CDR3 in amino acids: CASEFTNTGELFF. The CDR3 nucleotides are TGTGCCAGCGAATTCACGAACACCGGGGAGCTGTTTTTT.

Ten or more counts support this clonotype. CDR3 in amino acids: CASRPGGAMGYEQYF. The CDR3 bases are TGTGCCAGCAGGCCAGGGGGCGCGATGGGTTACGAGCAGTACTTC. The V gene is TRBV7-2, the J gene TRBJ2-7; 8 bases agree with TRBD1. The germline V gene encodes CDR1 SGHTA and CDR2 FQGNSA. There are 15 residues in the CDR3. The V gene end was trimmed by 6 bases and the J gene end by 4 bases; junction bases not matched to a gene: 11.

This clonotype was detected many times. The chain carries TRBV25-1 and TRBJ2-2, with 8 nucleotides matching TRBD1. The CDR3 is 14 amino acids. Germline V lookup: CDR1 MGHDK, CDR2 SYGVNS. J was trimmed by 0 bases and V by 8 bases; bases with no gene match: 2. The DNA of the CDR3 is TGTGCCAGCCGGACAGGGCCGAACACCGGGGAGCTGTTTTTT. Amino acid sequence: CASRTGPNTGELFF.

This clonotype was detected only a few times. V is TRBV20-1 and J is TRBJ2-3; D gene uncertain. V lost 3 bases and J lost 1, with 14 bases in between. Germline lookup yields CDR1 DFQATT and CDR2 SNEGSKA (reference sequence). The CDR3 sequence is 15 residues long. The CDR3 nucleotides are TGCAGTGCTAGCCTGACGGGTGTACGCACAGATACGCAGTATTTT. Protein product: CSASLTGVRTDTQYF.